The 26 T cell receptor beta chains listed next were all sequenced from one sample in a study of T cell responses to AZD1222 COVID-19 vaccine (dated by TCRdb to the early 2020s). The time point tag for this specimen amounts to: baseline before first vaccination. What this sample's treatment or condition label stands for: meningococcal conjugate vaccine given as trial control. Library preparation was by the immunoSEQ multiplex PCR assay. Drawn from immuneACCESS, this table holds only the in-frame rearrangements with V and J called that TCRdb kept. Clones are partly lost; checked studies trace under half to an unresolved V gene and leave the rest unexplained. The sample table contains 84,000 or so clones; only one count was recorded for roughly 86% of them. Clones ranked in the top ten supply 4% to 5.5% of the sample. This specimen was peripheral blood, taken on day 0 of MenACWY control vaccination. The receptors derive from an adult in good health.

The CDR3 DNA sequence: TGCGCCAGCAGCCGCTCACCGGGACAGGGACTCCCCAATTCCTACGAGCAGTACTTC. It codes for CASSRSPGQGLPNSYEQYF. V is TRBV4-1 and J is TRBJ2-7; 9 bases fit TRBD1. Per germline, CDR1 MGHRA and CDR2 YSYEKL. The CDR3 sequence is 19 residues long. V lost 4 bases and J lost 1; bases outside the gene matches: 17.

The J gene is TRBJ1-5, the V gene TRBV6-2 or TRBV6-3, with D unresolved. The CDR3 has 13 amino acids. Germline V gene lookup returns CDR1 MNHEY and CDR2 SVGEGT. V was clipped by 4 bases and J by 6 bases, with 10 bases between them. The CDR3 nucleotides are TGTGCCAGCAGTTCGGACGGTTTTCAGCCCCAGCATTTT. Its translation: CASSSDGFQPQHF.

The V and J genes are TRBV6-6 and TRBJ2-1; the match to TRBD2 covers 7 bases. Germline V lookup: CDR1 MNHNY, CDR2 SVGAGI (reference sequence). CDR3 length equals 12 residues. Losses at the gene ends were 5 bases for V and 7 bases for J; bases not matched to a gene: 2. CDR3 sequence: CASSMGGNEQFF. The CDR3 DNA sequence: TGTGCCAGCAGTATGGGGGGGAATGAGCAGTTCTTC.

This chain connects TRBV24-1 to TRBJ1-4; 7 nucleotides agree with TRBD1. V shed 3 bases, J shed 8 bases, and the junction held 8 bases outside the gene matches. Germline V CDR1 and CDR2: KGHDR, SFDVKD. The CDR3 is 15 residues long. The CDR3 region has the DNA TGTGCCACCAGTGATCCGAGGGGGCCCGGCGAAAAACTGTTTTTT. It codes for CATSDPRGPGEKLFF.

This chain joins TRBV28 and TRBJ1-5, with D possibly being TRBD1 (5 bases). Trimming took 4 bases from V and 0 from J, leaving 22 bases between them. The V gene's germline CDR1 is MDHEN and CDR2 SYDVKM. This CDR3 contains 19 residues. CDR3 nucleotides: TGTGCCAGCAGTTGGGGGTCAGACGGACTTACATATAGCAATCAGCCCCAGCATTTT. It codes for CASSWGSDGLTYSNQPQHF.

This clone was seen a few times. This chain links TRBV19 with TRBJ2-1, with D perhaps being TRBD1 or TRBD2 (5 bases each). The ends were cut back, 3 bases at V and 13 bases at J, with 16 bases in the middle. The CDR3 has 13 amino acids. Germline V gene sequence: CDR1 LNHDA, CDR2 SQIVND (reference sequence). As DNA, the CDR3 is TGTGCCAGTAGTATCGGGACCGGCTGGGATCAGTTCTTC. This codes for CASSIGTGWDQFF.

The gene calls are TRBV15 and TRBJ1-1; the match to TRBD1 covers 7 bases. V dropped 3 bases and J dropped 1; count of bases not matched to a gene: 2. The CDR3 totals 14 residues. Germline lookup yields CDR1 LNHNV and CDR2 YYDKDF (reference sequence). CDR3: CATSRDRKNTEAFF. CDR3 DNA sequence: TGTGCCACCAGCAGGGACAGGAAGAACACTGAAGCTTTCTTT.

The V call is TRBV2, the J call TRBJ1-2; a weak D match, TRBD1 (6 bases). Germline V gene sequence: CDR1 SNHLY, CDR2 FYNNEI. This CDR3 contains 11 residues. V dropped 5 bases and J dropped 8 bases, with 9 bases sitting between them. CDR3 sequence reads: CASSPTGGYTF. The DNA of the CDR3 is TGTGCCAGCAGTCCTACAGGGGGCTACACCTTC.

The chain employs TRBV5-1 and TRBJ2-1; no clear D gene. The V and J ends lost 0 bases and 6 bases respectively, with 10 bases between them. The CDR3 totals 14 residues. Germline V CDR1 and CDR2: SGHRS, YFSETQ. Here the CDR3 reads CASSLVGRSNEQFF. In DNA, the CDR3 is TGCGCCAGCAGCTTGGTTGGCAGGTCCAATGAGCAGTTCTTC.

The J gene is TRBJ1-1, the V gene TRBV7-3; 7 bases line up with TRBD1. Germline assignment: CDR1 SGHTA and CDR2 FQGTGA. With 3 bases clipped from V and 1 base from J, the junction kept 2 bases outside the gene matches. The CDR3 covers 14 residues. Here the CDR3 reads CASSFQGGNTEAFF. CDR3 in DNA: TGTGCCAGCAGCTTTCAGGGGGGGAACACTGAAGCTTTCTTT.

The V call is TRBV3-1 (or the pseudogene TRBV3-2), the J call TRBJ1-1; TRBD1 matches at 8 bases. With V trimmed by 1 base and J by 4 bases, 2 bases remained unmatched. CDR1 and CDR2 from the germline V gene are LGHDT and YNNKEL (reference sequence). The CDR3 is 14 amino acids. Here the CDR3 reads CASSQAGGSTEAFF. The CDR3 DNA is TGTGCCAGCAGCCAAGCAGGGGGCAGCACTGAAGCTTTCTTT.

The J gene is TRBJ1-5, the V gene TRBV7-2; 10 bases match TRBD1. The length of the CDR3 is 16 residues. Germline values: CDR1 SGHTA, CDR2 FQGNSA. Losses at the gene ends were 5 bases for V and 6 bases for J; bases not matched to a gene: 10. Here the CDR3 reads CASSQRGQGMGQPQHF. The DNA for the CDR3 is TGTGCCAGCAGCCAAAGGGGACAGGGGATGGGTCAGCCCCAGCATTTT.

The V call is TRBV7-2, the J call TRBJ2-1; D is undetermined. The CDR3 consists of 12 residues. The germline V and J ends were trimmed by 0 bases and 9 bases, with 6 bases remaining between them. CDR1 is SGHTA, CDR2 FQGNSA, per germline. The CDR3: CASSLAGTEQFF. CDR3 nucleotide sequence: TGTGCCAGCAGCTTAGCCGGAACTGAGCAGTTCTTC.

The sample holds one count of this clone. V gene TRBV2 combines with J gene TRBJ2-5, with D unclear. V was cut by 1 base and J by 2 bases, with 11 bases left in between. The length of the CDR3 is 15 residues. Per germline, CDR1 SNHLY and CDR2 FYNNEI. The CDR3 nucleotides read TGTGCCAGCAGTGAAGGCAGAGGAAGGCAAGAGACCCAGTACTTC. Translation: CASSEGRGRQETQYF.

This sequence joins TRBV7-3 and TRBJ1-1; D is ambiguous. With 5 bases removed from V and 3 bases from J, the gap between germline ends came to 10 bases. The CDR3 has 13 amino acids. Germline CDR1 reads SGHTA; CDR2 reads FQGTGA. The CDR3 DNA reads as TGTGCCAGCAGCCCCTCGGCTTACACTGAAGCTTTCTTT. This sequence encodes CASSPSAYTEAFF.

V and J are TRBV18 and TRBJ2-1; 7 positions agree with TRBD2. Germline CDR1 is KGHSH and CDR2 is LQKENI. This CDR3 comprises 13 residues. J gave up 10 bases and V 2 bases, and 5 bases lay outside the gene matches. The CDR3 coding sequence is TGTGCCAGCTCACCATCTTGGGGAGGGGAGCAGTTCTTC. This translates into CASSPSWGGEQFF.

The table lists this clone with a count of one. The V and J genes are TRBV19 and TRBJ2-5; D perhaps matches TRBD1 (5 bases). Trimming cost V 3 bases and J 4 bases, with 12 bases left between them. CDR1 is LNHDA and CDR2 is SQIVND in the germline V gene (reference sequence). The CDR3 has 14 residues. Here the CDR3 DNA reads TGTGCCAGTAGTATGTTGACAGTAGGAGAGACCCAGTACTTC. Amino acid sequence: CASSMLTVGETQYF.

The V gene is TRBV27, the J gene TRBJ1-2, with a weak D call TRBD1 (5 bases). The germline CDR1 and CDR2 sequences are MNHEY and SMNVEV (reference sequence). V was trimmed by 0 bases and J by 7 bases, leaving 15 bases between them. The CDR3 spans 15 residues. The CDR3 protein is CASSLSSGPSVGYTF. The DNA of the CDR3 is TGTGCCAGCAGTTTATCGTCAGGGCCAAGCGTTGGCTACACCTTC.

The rearrangement links TRBV6-6 to TRBJ1-2, with 7 bases fitting TRBD1. In germline, CDR1 is MNHNY, CDR2 SVGAGI (reference sequence). The V gene end was trimmed by 0 bases and the J gene end by 8 bases; junction bases not matched to a gene: 6. The CDR3 covers 14 residues. The CDR3 nucleotides are TGTGCCAGCAGTTACTCGACTACAGGGGACGGCTACACCTTC. It codes for CASSYSTTGDGYTF.

The chain is built from TRBV19 and TRBJ1-1; no clear D gene. V lost 7 bases, J lost 5 bases, and 14 bases lay in between. Germline V gene sequence: CDR1 LNHDA, CDR2 SQIVND (reference sequence). This CDR3 is 13 amino acids long. This CDR3 is CASKPIGVTEAFF. CDR3 DNA: TGTGCCAGTAAGCCTATCGGTGTAACTGAAGCTTTCTTT.

The V gene is TRBV24-1, the J gene TRBJ1-1, with 7 bases aligning to TRBD1. This CDR3 has 14 amino acids. Per germline, CDR1 KGHDR and CDR2 SFDVKD. V lost 4 bases to trimming and J lost 5 bases; unmatched junction nucleotides: 6. The DNA for the CDR3 is TGTGCCACCAGTGAGAACAGGGGTTCGACTGAAGCTTTCTTT. It yields the protein CATSENRGSTEAFF.

The chain couples TRBV7-3 to TRBJ2-1, with 8 positions matching TRBD2. Losses at the gene ends were 6 bases for V and 3 bases for J; bases not matched to a gene: 7. CDR1 SGHTA and CDR2 FQGTGA come from the germline V gene. The CDR3 spans 15 residues. CDR3 in amino acids: CASSSGTRDYNEQFF. CDR3 in DNA: TGTGCCAGCAGTTCCGGGACTAGGGACTACAATGAGCAGTTCTTC.

This chain connects TRBV2 to TRBJ1-6; 7 nucleotides match TRBD1. The CDR3 spans 15 residues. The ends lost 5 bases at V and 6 bases at J; junction bases unmatched: 7. From germline, CDR1 is SNHLY and CDR2 FYNNEI. The CDR3 sequence: CASSRQGWLNSPLHF. The CDR3 nucleotides read TGTGCCAGCAGTAGACAGGGTTGGCTTAATTCACCCCTCCACTTT.

The chain links TRBV7-2 to TRBJ2-3; D is uncertain. Looked up from germline, CDR1 is SGHTA and CDR2 is FQGNSA. This CDR3 is built from 14 residues. V lost 2 bases and J lost 6, with 12 bases in between. In DNA form, the CDR3 reads TGTGCCAGCAGCTTATACCTCCCGGTGGATACGCAGTATTTT. This encodes CASSLYLPVDTQYF.

The chain employs TRBV27 and TRBJ2-7; possible D gene TRBD2, 5 bases. Germline V gene lookup returns CDR1 MNHEY and CDR2 SMNVEV (reference sequence). Trimming left V 10 bases short and J 7 bases short, with 17 bases between. CDR3 length: 12 residues. CDR3 sequence: CATSYEGREQYF. The CDR3 region has the DNA TGTGCCACCTCATACGAGGGAAGGGAGCAGTACTTC.

The chain combines TRBV5-6 with TRBJ1-2; 9 bases are a match to TRBD1. Per germline, CDR1 SGHDT and CDR2 YYEEEE. The CDR3 is 16 residues long. Trimming removed 4 bases from V and 3 bases from J; junction bases left unmatched: 10. This CDR3 reads CASSLRRTGVDYGYTF. DNA of the CDR3: TGTGCCAGCAGCCTCCGGAGGACAGGGGTCGACTATGGCTACACCTTC.